The 29 T cell receptor beta chains presented below share a single source sample, sequenced in a study of T cell changes during pregnancy in multiple sclerosis. The table came from immunoSEQ multiplex PCR; TCRdb's copy has only in-frame clones and leaves some out. The sample has 20,000 to 25,000 clones, roughly 91% seen once. The material was CD8+ T cells from peripheral blood mononuclear cells, obtained in the third trimester of pregnancy. These TCRs come from a female donor with multiple sclerosis, enrolled in a pregnancy study.

CDR3 bases: TGTGCCAGCAGTAGTGGCAGGGGGCGCTCCTACGAGCAGTACTTC. Translated: CASSSGRGRSYEQYF. The rearrangement uses TRBV6-4 and TRBJ2-7; TRBD1 matches 8 bases. The V gene end was trimmed by 5 bases and the J gene end by 0 bases; junction bases not matched to a gene: 6. This CDR3 comprises 15 residues. Germline CDR1 MRHNA, CDR2 SNTAGT.

V and J are TRBV11-2 and TRBJ1-1; 9 nucleotides align to TRBD1. Germline V gene lookup returns CDR1 SGHAT and CDR2 FQNNGV. The CDR3 length is 16 residues. J was trimmed by 0 bases and V by 2 bases; bases with no gene match: 4. The CDR3: CASSLPGTGLNTEAFF. The CDR3 DNA follows: TGTGCCAGCAGCTTACCTGGGACAGGGTTGAACACTGAAGCTTTCTTT.

J is TRBJ2-5 and V is TRBV6-1, with 7 bases that match TRBD1. The J call is uncertain, as TRBJ2-7 better fits the DNA end. The germline V gene has CDR1 MNHNS and CDR2 SASEGT. The CDR3 sequence is 14 residues long. As DNA, the CDR3 is TGTGCCAGCAGACCGACAGGGAATTTCGACGAGCAGTACTTC. This gives the protein CASRPTGNFDEQYF.

The chain combines TRBV2 with TRBJ1-1, with 7 bases aligning to TRBD1. Germline V CDR1 and CDR2: SNHLY, FYNNEI. The CDR3 consists of 15 residues. The ends lost 5 bases at V and 4 bases at J; junction bases unmatched: 10. The CDR3 sequence is CASSPRTDRVTEAFF. DNA of the CDR3: TGTGCCAGCAGTCCTAGGACAGACAGGGTCACTGAAGCTTTCTTT.

The chain couples TRBV4-1 to TRBJ1-1, with TRBD1 matching 11 bases. Germline V lookup: CDR1 MGHRA, CDR2 YSYEKL. This CDR3 is 17 amino acids long. Trimming removed 8 bases from V and 0 bases from J; junction bases left unmatched: 11. CDR3 sequence reads: CASATGQGAGMNTEAFF. CDR3 DNA: TGCGCCAGCGCAACCGGACAGGGGGCGGGAATGAACACTGAAGCTTTCTTT.

The chain couples TRBV7-9 to TRBJ2-1; tentatively, D is TRBD2 (7 bases). The CDR3 loop spans 15 amino acids. Trimming cost V 11 bases and J 3 bases, with 20 bases left between them. In germline, CDR1 is SEHNR, CDR2 FQNEAQ (reference sequence). CDR3 sequence (DNA): TGTGCCCTCGCGGGACGGGGGGCCGTCTACAATGAGCAGTTCTTC. Translation: CALAGRGAVYNEQFF. Full variable domain (remainder filled in from reference TRBV7-9 and TRBJ2-1): DTGVSQNPRHKITKRGQNVTFRCDPISEHNRLYWYRQTLGQGPEFLTYFQNEAQLEKSRLLSDRFSAERPKGSFSTLEIQRTEQGDSAMYLCALAGRGAVYNEQFFGPGTRLTVL.

This chain links TRBV27 with TRBJ2-7, with TRBD1 matching 7 bases. The CDR3 loop spans 13 amino acids. Germline values: CDR1 MNHEY, CDR2 SMNVEV (reference sequence). V dropped 2 bases and J dropped 4; count of bases not matched to a gene: 2. This CDR3 is CASSLEQGYEQYF. The CDR3 DNA reads TGTGCCAGCAGTTTAGAACAGGGGTACGAGCAGTACTTC.

The J gene is TRBJ2-1, the V gene TRBV4-3; TRBD2 agrees at 8 bases. This CDR3 has 16 amino acids. The V and J ends lost 0 bases and 8 bases, in that order; junction bases with no gene match: 9. Germline V gene data show CDR1 as LGHNA and CDR2 as YSLEER. For the CDR3, the DNA is TGCGCCAGCAGCCAAGATCGGCGGGGGGCCCCTCATGAGCAGTTCTTC. Translating it yields CASSQDRRGAPHEQFF.

The CDR3 sequence: CASSRNRDTEAFF. Written as DNA, the CDR3 is TGTGCCAGCAGCCGGAACCGGGACACTGAAGCTTTCTTT. The chain has TRBV5-4 and TRBJ1-1; D is undetermined. V lost 4 bases, J lost 3 bases, and 10 bases lay in between. CDR1 SGHNT and CDR2 YYREEE come from the germline V gene (reference sequence). This CDR3 spans 13 amino acids.

This clone came up a few times. The V and J genes are TRBV13 and TRBJ1-2; maybe TRBD1 (5 bases). V was clipped by 3 bases and J by 10 bases, with 24 bases between them. Germline V gene lookup returns CDR1 PRHDT and CDR2 FYEKMQ (reference sequence). The CDR3 totals 16 residues. In DNA, the CDR3 is TGTGCCAGCAGCTTTGGGTCCGCAGGGCGACGGTCGGTCTACACCTTC. Protein sequence: CASSFGSAGRRSVYTF.

V usage is TRBV5-4 and J usage is TRBJ1-1, with 11 positions matching TRBD1. CDR1 is SGHNT and CDR2 is YYREEE in the germline V gene (reference sequence). This CDR3 comprises 16 residues. V shed 3 bases and J 0 bases; nucleotides not matched to a gene: 4. The CDR3 nucleotides are TGTGCCAGCAGCTGGGGGGACAGGGGGATGAACACTGAAGCTTTCTTT. Amino acid sequence: CASSWGDRGMNTEAFF.

This clone has just one count. J is TRBJ1-2 and V is TRBV27; D ambiguous. CDR3 length equals 15 residues. The ends were cut back, 0 bases at V and 3 bases at J, with 11 bases in the middle. From germline, CDR1 is MNHEY and CDR2 SMNVEV (reference sequence). The CDR3, as DNA: TGTGCCAGCAGTTTATCCCTTGGAGGGTACTATGGCTACACCTTC. Encoded protein: CASSLSLGGYYGYTF.

The genes are TRBV4-1 and TRBJ1-4; unclear D gene. Germline assignment: CDR1 MGHRA and CDR2 YSYEKL. V gave up 0 bases and J gave up 0 bases, with 11 bases separating them. The CDR3 spans 17 residues. CDR3 sequence: CASSQDVVRATNEKLFF. DNA of the CDR3: TGCGCCAGCAGCCAAGATGTGGTGAGGGCAACTAATGAAAAACTGTTTTTT.

The chain uses TRBV15 and TRBJ2-3, with TRBD2 matching over 8 bases. Per the germline V gene, CDR1 is LNHNV and CDR2 is YYDKDF (reference sequence). V was pared by 1 base and J by 6 bases, with 3 bases of the junction left unmatched. The CDR3 runs to 14 residues. CDR3 in DNA: TGTGCCACCAGCAGAGCGGGGGGGCGGGATACGCAGTATTTT. As protein: CATSRAGGRDTQYF.

The chain links TRBV6-1 to TRBJ2-1; D might be TRBD2 (5 bases). The CDR3 extends over 15 amino acids. Germline V gene data show CDR1 as MNHNS and CDR2 as SASEGT. Trimming removed 5 bases at V and 7 bases at J, with 18 bases between. This CDR3 reads CASSLRTAGPNEQFF. DNA of the CDR3: TGTGCCAGCAGTCTCAGGACGGCGGGTCCGAATGAGCAGTTCTTC.

The genes are TRBV25-1 and TRBJ1-2, with D possibly being TRBD1 (6 bases). V lost 6 bases, J lost 4 bases, and 15 bases lay in between. Germline CDR1 MGHDK, CDR2 SYGVNS. This CDR3 contains 14 residues. CDR3 nucleotide sequence: TGTGCCAGCAGCACATACGGACAGTCCTATGGCTACACCTTC. As protein: CASSTYGQSYGYTF.

The chain is built from TRBV19 and TRBJ2-3; D is uncertain. This CDR3 has 12 amino acids. The V gene's germline CDR1 is LNHDA and CDR2 SQIVND (reference sequence). V lost 4 bases and J 2 bases, leaving 4 bases between the germline ends. The CDR3 DNA reads TGTGCCAGTAGTACTTACACAGATACGCAGTATTTT. It yields the protein CASSTYTDTQYF.

This chain links TRBV19 with TRBJ1-1; the match to TRBD1 covers 8 bases. The CDR3 spans 13 residues. The junction had 7 bases not matched to a gene; V was cut back by 7 bases and J by 6 bases. The germline CDR1 and CDR2 sequences are LNHDA and SQIVND (reference sequence). CDR3: CASTLRGLAEAFF. CDR3 bases: TGTGCCAGTACCCTCAGGGGGCTCGCTGAAGCTTTCTTT. Looking up the rest from reference TRBV19 and TRBJ1-1 gives the full variable domain: DGGITQSPKYLFRKEGQNVTLSCEQNLNHDAMYWYRQDPGQGLRLIYYSQIVNDFQKGDIAEGYSVSREKKESFPLTVTSAQKNPTAFYLCASTLRGLAEAFFGQGTRLTVV.

The chain links TRBV5-1 to TRBJ2-7; TRBD2 matches 7 bases. V was pared by 3 bases and J by 2 bases, with 2 bases of the junction left unmatched. The germline gives CDR1 SGHRS, CDR2 YFSETQ. This CDR3 is 13 amino acids long. This CDR3 is CASSYREAYEQYF. In nucleotides, the CDR3 is TGCGCCAGCAGCTACCGGGAGGCCTACGAGCAGTACTTC.

In this sample, this clone turned up a few times. V gene TRBV4-2 combines with J gene TRBJ2-7; TRBD1 matches at 7 bases. From germline, CDR1 is LGHNA and CDR2 YNFKEQ. Trimming at V came to 2 bases and at J to 0 bases, leaving 4 bases not matched to a gene. This CDR3 region has 15 residues. The CDR3 bases are TGTGCCAGCAGCCAATCTTCAGGGGGCTCCTACGAGCAGTACTTC. Encoded protein: CASSQSSGGSYEQYF.

The chain joins TRBV18 to TRBJ2-3; D not certain. CDR1 and CDR2 from the germline V gene are KGHSH and LQKENI. This CDR3 has 13 amino acids. Trimming removed 3 bases at V and 0 bases at J, with 4 bases between. The CDR3 nucleotides are TGTGCCAGCTCACCCCCTAGCACAGATACGCAGTATTTT. It encodes CASSPPSTDTQYF.

The chain carries TRBV7-6 and TRBJ1-4; D may be TRBD1 (5 bases). The CDR3 totals 17 residues. V gave up 3 bases and J gave up 8 bases, with 22 bases separating them. Germline V CDR1 and CDR2: SGHVS, FNYEAQ. The CDR3 sequence is CASSFRRVAEGREKLFF. The CDR3 DNA is TGTGCCAGCAGCTTTCGGCGCGTAGCGGAGGGGAGAGAAAAACTGTTTTTT.

This chain joins TRBV30 and TRBJ2-7, with TRBD1 matching over 7 bases. This CDR3 spans 13 amino acids. CDR1 is GTSNPN, CDR2 SVGIG, per germline (reference sequence). V dropped 6 bases and J dropped 2; count of bases not matched to a gene: 7. The CDR3 sequence is CACRDSETYEQYF. The CDR3 region has the DNA TGTGCCTGCCGGGACAGCGAAACCTACGAGCAGTACTTC.

The chain uses TRBV28 and TRBJ1-1; 8 bases fit TRBD1. The CDR3 consists of 15 residues. Unmatched junction bases numbered 3, after V lost 3 bases and J lost 0 bases. The germline CDR1 and CDR2 sequences are MDHEN and SYDVKM. The CDR3 coding sequence is TGTGCCAGCAGTTTCCAGGGGGCCGTGAACACTGAAGCTTTCTTT. It specifies CASSFQGAVNTEAFF.

The V and J genes are TRBV7-9 and TRBJ2-5; TRBD2 matches at 9 bases. Germline loops: CDR1 SEHNR, CDR2 FQNEAQ (reference sequence). This CDR3 is 16 amino acids long. V gave up 5 bases and J gave up 2 bases; unmatched junction bases: 9. The CDR3, as DNA: TGTGCCAGCAGCCCCTTGCGGGGGGGTACACAAGAGACCCAGTACTTC. Amino acid sequence: CASSPLRGGTQETQYF.

V gene TRBV6-5 combines with J gene TRBJ2-1; unclear D gene. The germline CDR1 and CDR2 sequences are MNHEY and SVGAGI. The V gene lost 6 bases and the J gene lost 4 bases, with 10 bases spanning the gap. The CDR3 sequence is 13 residues long. The CDR3 sequence is CASSLDLYNEQFF. The CDR3, as DNA: TGTGCCAGCAGCTTAGACTTATACAATGAGCAGTTCTTC.

The chain carries TRBV28 and TRBJ2-1; TRBD2 aligns across 7 bases. J gave up 7 bases and V 2 bases, and 5 bases lay outside the gene matches. The CDR3 has 14 residues. Germline V gene sequence: CDR1 MDHEN, CDR2 SYDVKM. The CDR3 loop is CASSLVLASNEQFF. CDR3 nucleotide sequence: TGTGCCAGCAGTTTAGTACTAGCGAGTAATGAGCAGTTCTTC.

The rearrangement uses TRBV7-8 and TRBJ1-1, with D possibly matching TRBD1 (5 bases). CDR3 length: 14 amino acids. V lost 4 bases, J lost 3 bases, and 12 bases lay in between. Germline V gene data show CDR1 as SGHVS and CDR2 as FQNEAQ. The CDR3 DNA reads as TGTGCCAGCAGCTCCCTCAGGGTTGACACTGAAGCTTTCTTT. As protein: CASSSLRVDTEAFF.

The rearrangement joins TRBV6-5 to TRBJ1-4; 9 nucleotides agree with TRBD1. V lost 5 bases and J lost 7; bases outside the gene matches: 8. The CDR3 has 15 amino acids. Germline V gene sequence: CDR1 MNHEY, CDR2 SVGAGI. The CDR3 loop is CASSPTGGGREKLFF. CDR3 in DNA: TGTGCCAGCAGTCCTACAGGGGGCGGACGTGAAAAACTGTTTTTT.